Below are 14 T cell receptor beta chains sequenced from a single sample in a study of T cells after yellow fever vaccination. TCRdb re-analysed the 5' RACE reads in MiXCR, keeping a single row per CDR3 protein. The table lists 250,000 to 400,000 distinct CDR3 sequences, approximately 4% of them singletons. The sequences come from PBMCs, collected 15 days after the yellow fever booster vaccination. The receptors shown here come from a man in his late teens or twenties who received the YFV17D yellow fever vaccine.

This clonotype was picked up a small number of times. DNA for the CDR3: TGCAGTGCTCCCCGCGAGACCCAGTACTTC. Residues: CSAPRETQYF. This chain uses TRBV20-1 with TRBJ2-5, with no clear D. Germline V gene lookup returns CDR1 DFQATT and CDR2 SNEGSKA (reference sequence). The V end lost 5 bases, the J end lost 5 bases, and 6 bases lay between the germline ends. CDR3 length: 10 residues.

This clonotype was counted many times. The V gene is TRBV5-1, the J gene TRBJ1-1; D gene unclear. Trimming took off 1 base at V and 6 bases at J, with 13 bases between the two ends. CDR1 is SGHRS and CDR2 is YFSETQ in the germline V gene. This CDR3 is built from 14 residues. CDR3 DNA sequence: TGCGCCAGCAGCTTGATCGGTGTTGGGGCTGAAGCTTTCTTT. It is translated as CASSLIGVGAEAFF.

Many counts were recorded for this clonotype. The rearrangement joins TRBV20-1 to TRBJ2-1; 10 nucleotides match TRBD1. From germline, CDR1 is DFQATT and CDR2 SNEGSKA (reference sequence). The CDR3 contains 20 residues. The V gene end was trimmed by 1 base and the J gene end by 3 bases; junction bases not matched to a gene: 18. Here the CDR3 reads CSARAIRQGGTGAYYNEQFF. The CDR3 nucleotides read TGCAGTGCTAGAGCGATAAGGCAGGGAGGGACAGGGGCCTACTACAATGAGCAGTTCTTC.

Comment on this clonotype: A single base separates this from a much larger clone, so it may be a read error. V gene TRBV6-6 combines with J gene TRBJ2-3; D unclear. The CDR3 has 13 amino acids. V lost 11 bases to trimming and J lost 2 bases, with 14 bases between them. Germline values: CDR1 MNHNY, CDR2 SVGAGI (reference sequence). CDR3 region: CAASRSPTDTQYF. CDR3 bases: TGTGCCGCATCCCGCTCCCCCACAGATACGCAGTATTTT.

In its sample, this clonotype was seen a few times. The chain is built from TRBV28 and TRBJ1-5; 7 bases agree with TRBD1. Trimming at V came to 4 bases and at J to 2 bases, leaving 8 bases not matched to a gene. This CDR3 has 16 residues. CDR1 and CDR2 from the germline V gene are MDHEN and SYDVKM. The CDR3 protein is CASSSLRQGGNQPQHF. The CDR3 DNA is TGTGCCAGCAGTTCCCTTCGACAGGGTGGCAATCAGCCCCAGCATTTT.

Comment on this clonotype: A much bigger clone sits one base away, suggesting this may be a read error. The J gene is TRBJ2-5, the V gene TRBV9; 7 bases agree with TRBD1. Germline V gives CDR1 SGDLS, CDR2 YYNGEE. CDR3 length: 13 amino acids. CDR3 sequence: CAGSLDRDETQYF. CDR3 sequence (DNA): TGTGCCGGCAGCCTTGACAGGGACGAGACCCAGTACTTC.

This clonotype was found a few times. The chain has TRBV24-1 and TRBJ2-1; 11 bases are shared with TRBD2. The CDR3 contains 16 residues. In germline, CDR1 is KGHDR, CDR2 SFDVKD. J gave up 6 bases and V 5 bases, and 8 bases lay outside the gene matches. This CDR3 reads CATSALGLAETNEQFF. CDR3 nucleotides: TGTGCCACCAGTGCTCTGGGACTAGCGGAGACCAATGAGCAGTTCTTC.

This clonotype has at least ten counts. The chain carries TRBV9 and TRBJ1-2, with a tentative D call TRBD1 (6 bases). Germline values: CDR1 SGDLS, CDR2 YYNGEE. Trimming removed 5 bases from V and 8 bases from J, with 13 bases in between. The CDR3 covers 12 residues. The CDR3: CASSAQGLGYTF. The CDR3 DNA sequence: TGTGCCAGCAGTGCACAGGGCCTCGGCTACACCTTC. Full variable domain (outside the CDR3, taken from reference TRBV9 and TRBJ1-2): DSGVTQTPKHLITATGQRVTLRCSPRSGDLSVYWYQQSLDQGLQFLIQYYNGEERAKGNILERFSAQQFPDLHSELNLSSLELGDSALYFCASSAQGLGYTFGSGTRLTVV.

This clonotype occurred a few times. The chain combines TRBV7-9 with TRBJ2-2; D remains ambiguous. V was trimmed by 10 bases and J by 2 bases, leaving 14 bases between them. Germline CDR1 and CDR2: SEHNR and FQNEAQ (reference sequence). This CDR3 spans 14 amino acids. The DNA of the CDR3 is TGTGCCATACAGACAAACCGTAACACCGGGGAGCTGTTTTTT. Its translation is CAIQTNRNTGELFF.

This clonotype was seen ten or more times. The gene calls are TRBV20-1 and TRBJ1-4; D gene ambiguous. Germline-derived CDR1 and CDR2 are DFQATT and SNEGSKA (reference sequence). The CDR3 is 14 amino acids. The V end was cut by 1 base, the J end by 8 bases, with 14 bases between. DNA for the CDR3: TGCAGTGCTAGAGGAGTGGGGAGTGGGGAAAAACTGTTTTTT. As protein: CSARGVGSGEKLFF.

V and J are TRBV20-1 and TRBJ2-1; D might be TRBD1 (5 bases). Germline assignment: CDR1 DFQATT and CDR2 SNEGSKA (reference sequence). V lost 1 base to trimming and J lost 4 bases, with 14 bases between them. This CDR3 comprises 15 residues. The chain's CDR3 is CSARVGPGMYNEQFF. The CDR3 DNA reads as TGCAGTGCTAGAGTGGGGCCAGGGATGTACAATGAGCAGTTCTTC.

The sample holds a few counts of this clonotype. The genes are TRBV5-1 and TRBJ2-1, with 11 bases lining up with TRBD2. The CDR3 covers 15 residues. V shed 3 bases and J 7 bases; nucleotides not matched to a gene: 6. CDR1 and CDR2 from the germline V gene are SGHRS and YFSETQ. CDR3: CASSSTSGGLNEQFF. The DNA of the CDR3 is TGCGCCAGCAGCTCTACTAGCGGGGGCCTGAATGAGCAGTTCTTC.

This clonotype showed up many times. The genes are TRBV18 and TRBJ1-5, with D perhaps matching TRBD1 (5 bases). Germline V gene data show CDR1 as KGHSH and CDR2 as LQKENI. The length of the CDR3 is 14 residues. V lost 3 bases and J lost 0, with 6 bases in between. Here the CDR3 DNA reads TGTGCCAGCTCACCGGGGGGTAGCAATCAGCCCCAGCATTTT. Translated: CASSPGGSNQPQHF.

The chain carries TRBV4-2 and TRBJ2-3; a possible D gene is TRBD2 (5 bases). This CDR3 spans 17 amino acids. V was pared by 0 bases and J by 3 bases, with 16 bases between. Per germline, CDR1 LGHNA and CDR2 YNFKEQ. The CDR3 region has the DNA TGTGCCAGCAGCCAAGAGGAGGTCTCGAGAGTTACAGATACGCAGTATTTT. Its protein product is CASSQEEVSRVTDTQYF.